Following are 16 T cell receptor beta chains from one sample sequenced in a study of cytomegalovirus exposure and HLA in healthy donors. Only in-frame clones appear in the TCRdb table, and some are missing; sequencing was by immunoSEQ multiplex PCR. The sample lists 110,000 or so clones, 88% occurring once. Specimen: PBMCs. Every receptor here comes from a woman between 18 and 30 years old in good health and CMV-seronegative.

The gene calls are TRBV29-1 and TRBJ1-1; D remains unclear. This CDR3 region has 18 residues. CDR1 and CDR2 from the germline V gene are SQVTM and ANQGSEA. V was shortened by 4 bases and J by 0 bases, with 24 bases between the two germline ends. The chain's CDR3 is CSVVGRLGMGLMNTEAFF. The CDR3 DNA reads TGCAGCGTTGTAGGGAGATTGGGGATGGGCCTCATGAACACTGAAGCTTTCTTT.

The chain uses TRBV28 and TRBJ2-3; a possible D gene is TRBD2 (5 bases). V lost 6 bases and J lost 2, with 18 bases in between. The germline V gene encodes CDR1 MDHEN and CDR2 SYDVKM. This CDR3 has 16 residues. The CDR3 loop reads CASSPIGLGFTDTQYF. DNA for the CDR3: TGTGCCAGCAGCCCTATCGGACTGGGTTTCACAGATACGCAGTATTTT.

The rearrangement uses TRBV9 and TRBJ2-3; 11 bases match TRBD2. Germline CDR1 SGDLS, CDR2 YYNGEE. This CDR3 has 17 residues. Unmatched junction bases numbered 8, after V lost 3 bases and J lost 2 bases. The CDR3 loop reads CASSARLAGIITDTQYF. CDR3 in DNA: TGTGCCAGCAGCGCGAGACTAGCGGGAATTATCACAGATACGCAGTATTTT.

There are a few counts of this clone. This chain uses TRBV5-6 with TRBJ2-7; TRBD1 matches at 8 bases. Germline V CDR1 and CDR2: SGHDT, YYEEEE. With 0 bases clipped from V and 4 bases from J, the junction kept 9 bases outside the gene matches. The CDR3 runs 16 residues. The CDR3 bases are TGTGCCAGCAGCTTGGGGACAGGGAGGTTTAGGTACGAGCAGTACTTC. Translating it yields CASSLGTGRFRYEQYF.

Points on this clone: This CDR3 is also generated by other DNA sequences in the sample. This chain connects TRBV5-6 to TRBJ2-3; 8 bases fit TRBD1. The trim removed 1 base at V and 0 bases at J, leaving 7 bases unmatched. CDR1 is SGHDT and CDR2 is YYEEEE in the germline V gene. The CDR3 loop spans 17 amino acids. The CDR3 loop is CASSLYGQGLSTDTQYF. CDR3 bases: TGTGCCAGCAGCTTGTATGGACAGGGACTGAGCACAGATACGCAGTATTTT.

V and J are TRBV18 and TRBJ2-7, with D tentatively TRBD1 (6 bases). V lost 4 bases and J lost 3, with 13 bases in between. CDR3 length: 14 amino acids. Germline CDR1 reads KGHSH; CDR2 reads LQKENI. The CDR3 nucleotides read TGTGCCAGCTCACAAGGGGGAGCCAACTACGAGCAGTACTTC. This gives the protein CASSQGGANYEQYF.

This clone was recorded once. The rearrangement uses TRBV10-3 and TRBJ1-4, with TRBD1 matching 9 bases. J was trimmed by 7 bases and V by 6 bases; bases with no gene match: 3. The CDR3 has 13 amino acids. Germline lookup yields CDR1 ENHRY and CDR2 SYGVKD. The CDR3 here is CAIRGQGTEKLFF. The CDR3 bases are TGTGCCATCAGGGGACAGGGTACTGAAAAACTGTTTTTT.

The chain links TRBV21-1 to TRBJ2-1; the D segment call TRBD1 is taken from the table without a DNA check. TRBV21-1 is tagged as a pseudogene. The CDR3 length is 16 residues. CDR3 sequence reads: CASSKNVGPEWNEQFF. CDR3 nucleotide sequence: TGTGCCAGCAGCAAAAATGTGGGGCCCGAATGGAATGAGCAGTTCTTC.

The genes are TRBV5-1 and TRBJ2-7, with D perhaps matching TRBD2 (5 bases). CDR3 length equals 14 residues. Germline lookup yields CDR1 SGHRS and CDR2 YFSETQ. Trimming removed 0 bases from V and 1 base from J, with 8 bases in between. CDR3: CASSLEVASYEQYF. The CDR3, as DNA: TGCGCCAGCAGCTTGGAGGTAGCGTCCTACGAGCAGTACTTC.

CDR3 nucleotides: TGTGCCAGCAGTGGCGCCCAAAGGACACCGAACACCGGGGAGCTGTTTTTT. Residues: CASSGAQRTPNTGELFF. The rearrangement links TRBV9 to TRBJ2-2; D might be TRBD1 (5 bases). Between the trimmed V and J ends, which lost 5 bases and 0 bases, there was a span of 17 bases. CDR1 is SGDLS, CDR2 YYNGEE, per germline. CDR3 length: 17 amino acids.

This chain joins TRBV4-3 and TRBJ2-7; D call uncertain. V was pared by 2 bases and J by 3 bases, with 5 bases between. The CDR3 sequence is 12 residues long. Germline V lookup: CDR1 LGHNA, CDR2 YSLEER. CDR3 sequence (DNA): TGCGCCAGCAGCCAATCGCGCTACGAGCAGTACTTC. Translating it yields CASSQSRYEQYF.

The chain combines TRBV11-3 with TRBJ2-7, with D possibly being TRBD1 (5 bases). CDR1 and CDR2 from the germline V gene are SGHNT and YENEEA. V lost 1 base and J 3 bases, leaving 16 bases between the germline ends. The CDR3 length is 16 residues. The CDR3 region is CASSLGFVGRGYEQYF. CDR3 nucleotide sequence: TGTGCCAGCAGCTTAGGGTTCGTCGGTAGGGGCTACGAGCAGTACTTC.

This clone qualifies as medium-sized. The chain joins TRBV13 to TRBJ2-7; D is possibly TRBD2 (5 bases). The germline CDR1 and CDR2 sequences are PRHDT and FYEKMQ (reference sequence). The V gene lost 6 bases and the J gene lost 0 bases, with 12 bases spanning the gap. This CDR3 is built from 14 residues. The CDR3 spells CASSLSGSSYEQYF. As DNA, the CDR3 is TGTGCCAGCAGTTTGAGCGGTAGCTCCTACGAGCAGTACTTC.

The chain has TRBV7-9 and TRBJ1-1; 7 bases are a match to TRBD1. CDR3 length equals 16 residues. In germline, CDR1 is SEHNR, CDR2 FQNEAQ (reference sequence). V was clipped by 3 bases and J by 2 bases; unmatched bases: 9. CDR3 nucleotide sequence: TGTGCCAGCAGCTTCCTAGCGGGACAGCCAAACACTGAAGCTTTCTTT. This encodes CASSFLAGQPNTEAFF.

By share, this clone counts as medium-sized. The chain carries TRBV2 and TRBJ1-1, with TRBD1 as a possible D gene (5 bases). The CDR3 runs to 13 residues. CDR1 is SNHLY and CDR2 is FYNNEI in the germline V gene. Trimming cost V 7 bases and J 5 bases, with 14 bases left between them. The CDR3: CASTGGDGTEAFF. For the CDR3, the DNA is TGTGCCAGCACCGGGGGGGATGGTACTGAAGCTTTCTTT. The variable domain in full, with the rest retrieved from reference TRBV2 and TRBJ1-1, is EPEVTQTPSHQVTQMGQEVILRCVPISNHLYFYWYRQILGQKVEFLVSFYNNEISEKSEIFDDQFSVERPDGSNFTLKIRSTKLEDSAMYFCASTGGDGTEAFFGQGTRLTVV.

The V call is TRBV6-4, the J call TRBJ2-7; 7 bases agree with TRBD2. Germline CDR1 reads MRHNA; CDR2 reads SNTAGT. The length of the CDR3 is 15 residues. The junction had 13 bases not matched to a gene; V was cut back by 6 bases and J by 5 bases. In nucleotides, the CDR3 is TGTGCCAGCAGCCCCGGAGATGCGGGAGTTAACGAGCAGTACTTC. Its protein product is CASSPGDAGVNEQYF.